The 20 T cell receptor beta chains presented below share a single source sample, sequenced in a study of OX40 agonist ivuxolimab in advanced cancers. Sequencing used immunoSEQ multiplex PCR; TCRdb keeps in-frame clones, though not all of them. The table has about 48,000 clones, 88% seen once. Sequenced here: CD4+ or CD8+ T cells sorted from blood, sampled in a trial of the OX40 agonist ivuxolimab. Source of these receptors: an adult with an advanced solid tumor such as melanoma, head and neck, liver or kidney cancer.

V usage is TRBV4-1 and J usage is TRBJ1-3; D gene uncertain. Germline CDR1 reads MGHRA; CDR2 reads YSYEKL. Trimming removed 0 bases from V and 7 bases from J, with 10 bases in between. The CDR3 runs 14 residues. The DNA for the CDR3 is TGCGCCAGCAGCCAAGATGAGCGTGTGAACACCATATATTTT. Protein: CASSQDERVNTIYF.

On this clone: The same CDR3 arises from other DNA sequences in this sample as well. The chain recombines TRBV5-1 with TRBJ2-7, with D hard to call. Between the trimmed V and J ends, which lost 2 bases and 4 bases, there was a span of 7 bases. The CDR3 covers 12 residues. CDR1 and CDR2 from the germline V gene are SGHRS and YFSETQ. CDR3 bases: TGCGCCAGCAGCTTAGGATTGTACGAGCAGTACTTC. The encoded protein is CASSLGLYEQYF.

The V and J genes are TRBV19 and TRBJ1-2, with TRBD1 identical over 7 bases. V lost 5 bases to trimming and J lost 0 bases; unmatched junction nucleotides: 6. Germline V CDR1 and CDR2: LNHDA, SQIVND (reference sequence). The CDR3 has 15 amino acids. CDR3 in DNA: TGTGCCAGTAGTGCCCCCGGGACAGCTAACTATGGCTACACCTTC. As protein: CASSAPGTANYGYTF.

The V and J genes are TRBV14 and TRBJ2-1; TRBD2 aligns across 8 bases. The junction had 3 bases not matched to a gene; V was cut back by 1 base and J by 4 bases. From germline, CDR1 is SGHDN and CDR2 FVKESK. CDR3 size: 15 residues. In DNA form, the CDR3 reads TGTGCCAGCAGCCAAGGACTAGCGCGGTACAATGAGCAGTTCTTC. The encoded protein is CASSQGLARYNEQFF.

The genes are TRBV11-1 and TRBJ2-3; TRBD2 matches 13 bases. V lost 4 bases, J lost 5 bases, and 3 bases stayed unmatched. The CDR3 has 15 amino acids. Germline assignment: CDR1 SGHAT and CDR2 FQDESV (reference sequence). CDR3 nucleotides: TGTGCCAGCAGCTACTGGACTAGCGGGAGAGATACGCAGTATTTT. This translates into CASSYWTSGRDTQYF.

J is TRBJ2-3 and V is TRBV6-4; D not certain. The CDR3 consists of 12 residues. Germline V gene data show CDR1 as MRHNA and CDR2 as SNTAGT. Trimming stripped 2 bases from V and 4 bases from J, with 4 bases between. The CDR3 region has the DNA TGTGCCAGCAGTGACGGGCCAGATACGCAGTATTTT. Translation gives CASSDGPDTQYF.

This chain connects TRBV28 to TRBJ1-1; TRBD1 agrees at 9 bases. Germline lookup yields CDR1 MDHEN and CDR2 SYDVKM. With 6 bases clipped from V and 1 base from J, the junction kept 15 bases outside the gene matches. The CDR3 runs to 18 residues. In DNA form, the CDR3 reads TGTGCCAGCAGCGGCGACGAGGGACAGGGAAGGTGGAACACTGAAGCTTTCTTT. Translated, it gives CASSGDEGQGRWNTEAFF.

This sequence joins TRBV30 and TRBJ1-5, with D possibly matching TRBD1 (5 bases). V lost 0 bases to trimming and J lost 7 bases, with 10 bases between them. Germline CDR1 reads GTSNPN; CDR2 reads SVGIG (reference sequence). The CDR3 runs 13 residues. The CDR3 reads CAWSVGGGQPQHF. Written as DNA, the CDR3 is TGTGCCTGGAGTGTTGGGGGGGGACAGCCCCAGCATTTT.

The chain is built from TRBV7-9 and TRBJ1-4, with D perhaps matching TRBD1 (5 bases). V shed 4 bases and J shed 0 bases, with 9 bases lying between them. Per germline, CDR1 SEHNR and CDR2 FQNEAQ (reference sequence). The CDR3 consists of 15 residues. The CDR3 nucleotides read TGTGCCAGCAGCTCAGACAGCACAACTAATGAAAAACTGTTTTTT. It specifies CASSSDSTTNEKLFF.

The V and J genes are TRBV5-1 and TRBJ2-6; no clear D. Germline V CDR1 and CDR2: SGHRS, YFSETQ. V was trimmed by 2 bases and J by 0 bases, leaving 3 bases between them. This CDR3 is 14 amino acids long. DNA of the CDR3: TGCGCCAGCAGCTTAATCTCTGGGGCCAACGTCCTGACTTTC. Translation gives CASSLISGANVLTF.

The chain carries TRBV7-9 and TRBJ2-1, with 16 bases identical to TRBD2. The CDR3 is 16 residues long. With 5 bases clipped from V and 7 bases from J, the junction kept 5 bases outside the gene matches. The germline gives CDR1 SEHNR, CDR2 FQNEAQ (reference sequence). CDR3 nucleotides: TGTGCCAGCAGCCGTGGGACTAGCGGGAGGGGGAATGAGCAGTTCTTC. This encodes CASSRGTSGRGNEQFF.

The rearrangement links TRBV6-5 to TRBJ1-1; D is perhaps TRBD1 (6 bases). This CDR3 region has 15 residues. CDR1 is MNHEY, CDR2 SVGAGI, per germline. Trimming took 5 bases from V and 5 from J, leaving 18 bases between them. The CDR3 DNA reads as TGTGCCAGCAGTAACCCTCGCCGGGGGCGAACTGAAGCTTTCTTT. Protein sequence: CASSNPRRGRTEAFF.

This chain joins TRBV7-2 and TRBJ2-7, with 9 bases identical to TRBD1. V lost 5 bases and J lost 0; bases outside the gene matches: 17. CDR3 length: 19 residues. Germline CDR1 and CDR2: SGHTA and FQGNSA. CDR3 DNA: TGTGCCAGCAGCCACAAATTCCCGGGACAGGGACCCAGCTCCTACGAGCAGTACTTC. Translating gives CASSHKFPGQGPSSYEQYF.

This clone is large (0.1 to 1%) within its sample. The chain employs TRBV6-4 and TRBJ2-7; 9 nucleotides match TRBD2. Germline trimming cut 4 bases from V and 4 bases from J; bases unmatched to any gene: 5. CDR3 length: 14 residues. Germline lookup yields CDR1 MRHNA and CDR2 SNTAGT. DNA of the CDR3: TGTGCCAGCAGTGGGGCGGGAGGGCGGTACGAGCAGTACTTC. It yields the protein CASSGAGGRYEQYF.

This rearrangement joins TRBV7-2 to TRBJ2-7, with 10 bases aligning to TRBD2. CDR1 is SGHTA, CDR2 FQGNSA, per germline. V lost 4 bases, J lost 2 bases, and 5 bases stayed unmatched. The length of the CDR3 is 15 residues. The CDR3 DNA follows: TGTGCCAGCAGCTCACTAGCGGGGAGGACCTACGAGCAGTACTTC. Its translation is CASSSLAGRTYEQYF.

The rearrangement uses TRBV2 and TRBJ2-3, with D perhaps matching TRBD2 (5 bases). CDR1 and CDR2 from the germline V gene are SNHLY and FYNNEI. V lost 3 bases to trimming and J lost 1 base, with 8 bases between them. The CDR3 sequence is 14 residues long. CDR3 sequence (DNA): TGTGCCAGCAGTGATGATAGCGGCACAGATACGCAGTATTTT. It yields the protein CASSDDSGTDTQYF.

CDR3 amino acids: CASRKLAQSVQYF. The CDR3 nucleotides read TGTGCCAGCAGAAAACTAGCCCAATCGGTGCAGTACTTC. This chain connects TRBV6-5 to TRBJ2-7, with TRBD2 as a possible D gene (6 bases). The CDR3 length is 13 residues. Germline lookup yields CDR1 MNHEY and CDR2 SVGAGI. V lost 6 bases and J 9 bases, leaving 18 bases between the germline ends.

The chain is built from TRBV28 and TRBJ2-7, with D possibly TRBD1 on 5 matching bases. The CDR3 loop spans 15 amino acids. Germline V gene lookup returns CDR1 MDHEN and CDR2 SYDVKM. The germline V and J ends were trimmed by 1 base and 3 bases, with 13 bases remaining between them. Written as DNA, the CDR3 is TGTGCCAGCAGTTTATCTTACAGGACCGACTACGAGCAGTACTTC. The encoded protein is CASSLSYRTDYEQYF.

The chain has TRBV11-2 and TRBJ2-1; TRBD2 matches 12 bases. This CDR3 has 14 residues. Germline V lookup: CDR1 SGHAT, CDR2 FQNNGV. Germline trimming cut 2 bases from V and 11 bases from J; bases unmatched to any gene: 4. CDR3 sequence (DNA): TGTGCCAGCAGCTTATCACTAGCGGGGGGTCAGCAGTTCTTC. It translates to CASSLSLAGGQQFF.

V and J are TRBV5-4 and TRBJ2-5, with D perhaps TRBD2 (6 bases). The CDR3 is made up of 14 amino acids. Germline CDR1 SGHNT, CDR2 YYREEE (reference sequence). Trimming shortened V by 1 base and J by 4 bases, and 11 bases separated the two germline ends. CDR3 region: CASSLPGGRETQYF. DNA for the CDR3: TGTGCCAGCAGCTTGCCAGGAGGGAGAGAGACCCAGTACTTC.